The 15 T cell receptor beta chains below all came from one sample that was sequenced in a study of monozygotic twins with inflammatory bowel disease (dated by TCRdb to between 2018 and 2021). Preparation of the library involved 5' RACE. Sequenced on an Illumina HiSeq 2500. TCRdb reprocessed the sequencing reads and holds a single record per CDR3 protein sequence, with no DNA. In this sample's table one finds 400,000 to 500,000 distinct CDR3 sequences. Approximately 2.3% of the sample comes from the top ten. Sequencing used blood. These receptors all stem from a human donor with ulcerative colitis or Crohn's disease, or a healthy co-twin of an affected twin (not recorded which).

The J gene is TRBJ2-1, the V gene TRBV6-5; TCRdb selects TRBD1, and the lack of DNA leaves this call unchecked. The CDR3 consists of 14 residues. In germline, CDR1 is MNHEY, CDR2 SVGAGI. CDR3 amino acids: CASSYATGYNEQFF.

This chain uses TRBV5-1 with TRBJ2-7; TCRdb proposes TRBD2, but this gene call is untestable without DNA. Germline V lookup: CDR1 SGHRS, CDR2 YFSETQ. CDR3 length: 15 residues. The CDR3 reads CASSSARDLRGEQYF. Filled out from reference TRBV5-1 and TRBJ2-7, the complete variable domain reads KAGVTQTPRYLIKTRGQQVTLSCSPISGHRSVSWYQQTPGQGLQFLFEYFSETQRNKGNFPGRFSGRQFSNSRSEMNVSTLELGDSALYLCASSSARDLRGEQYFGPGTRLTVT.

The chain links TRBV18 to TRBJ2-1. Looked up from germline, CDR1 is KGHSH and CDR2 is LQKENI. CDR3 length: 15 amino acids. The CDR3 is CASSPRQSSYNEQFF.

This sequence joins TRBV25-1 and TRBJ2-4; TCRdb's D gene call, TRBD1, goes unchecked for lack of DNA. Per the germline V gene, CDR1 is MGHDK and CDR2 is SYGVNS. The CDR3 spans 15 residues. The CDR3 protein is CASSELGQGKNIQYF.

The rearrangement joins TRBV27 to TRBJ2-6; lacking DNA, the TRBD1 call made by TCRdb goes unchecked. The germline gives CDR1 MNHEY, CDR2 SMNVEV (reference sequence). The CDR3 is 17 residues long. CDR3 amino acids: CASSARTVPSGANVLTF.

This rearrangement joins TRBV12-3 or TRBV12-4 to TRBJ2-7; TCRdb returns TRBD1, unconfirmable since there is no DNA. The CDR3 contains 15 residues. CDR3 protein: CASSLETGTSYEQYF.

The chain combines TRBV6-2 or TRBV6-3 with TRBJ1-2. In germline, CDR1 is MNHEY, CDR2 SVGEGT. CDR3 length: 13 residues. The CDR3 region is CASSFEAAYGYTF.

V and J are TRBV27 and TRBJ2-1; the D call from TCRdb, TRBD2, cannot be confirmed without DNA. The CDR3 sequence is 14 residues long. The V gene's germline CDR1 is MNHEY and CDR2 SMNVEV (reference sequence). CDR3 protein: CASSPLRALNEQFF.

The rearrangement joins TRBV20-1 to TRBJ2-1. The germline gives CDR1 DFQATT, CDR2 SNEGSKA (reference sequence). This CDR3 has 14 amino acids. The CDR3 protein is CSAIGIVFTNEQFF.

The V gene is TRBV14, the J gene TRBJ2-2; TCRdb picks TRBD2, but there is no DNA to check that call. CDR1 is SGHDN and CDR2 is FVKESK in the germline V gene. The CDR3 is 16 residues long. CDR3 amino acids: CASSQVTSFDTGELFF.

The rearrangement uses TRBV7-3 and TRBJ2-6; TCRdb calls TRBD1, which cannot be checked without DNA. The germline CDR1 and CDR2 sequences are SGHTA and FQGTGA. The CDR3 contains 15 residues. CDR3 sequence reads: CASSSEGAGANVLTF.

The chain employs TRBV6-1 and TRBJ2-5; TCRdb outputs TRBD1, but without DNA this stays unchecked. The CDR3 is made up of 15 amino acids. Germline V gene lookup returns CDR1 MNHNS and CDR2 SASEGT. The CDR3 reads CASNPYGRYQETQYF.

The chain combines TRBV5-1 with TRBJ2-1; TCRdb's D call, TRBD2, is unchecked because there is no DNA. The CDR3 spans 13 residues. CDR1 and CDR2 from the germline V gene are SGHRS and YFSETQ. This CDR3 is CASSLGASGSAFF.

The V and J genes are TRBV5-1 and TRBJ2-1. From germline, CDR1 is SGHRS and CDR2 YFSETQ. CDR3 size: 16 residues. CDR3 sequence reads: CASSLGVAGSYNEQFF.

The chain uses TRBV20-1 and TRBJ2-7; TCRdb's D gene call, TRBD1, goes unchecked for lack of DNA. CDR1 DFQATT and CDR2 SNEGSKA come from the germline V gene (reference sequence). The CDR3 has 13 amino acids. This chain's CDR3 is CSASPGTLYEQYF.